This TCR beta chain was profiled in a study of cytomegalovirus exposure and HLA in healthy donors. Study context: A subsequent analysis stated that the 95 to 150 validation repertoires were run on the same platform as the roughly 670 first-cohort repertoires.

V gave up 5 bases and J gave up 3 bases, with 10 bases separating them. Germline V gene sequence: CDR1 SEHNR, CDR2 FQNEAQ (reference sequence). CDR3 length: 14 residues. General observations from the study: First-cohort TCR clusters were later found to tend to co-occur in the 120 validation repertoires. Specificity of a few CMV-associated chains for CMV antigens was verified in vitro.

The donors were members of the validation cohort, which comprised about 120 subjects and was separate from the first cohort of 666 subjects. Assay used: immunoSEQ multiplex PCR; TCRdb lists only in-frame clones, some missing. This repertoire shows 150,000 to 200,000 clones, about 81% found once; its top ten account for 0.95% to 1.5%. A remark on this clone: Antigen specificity is unknown.

The sample consisted of PBMCs. The TCR comes from a woman aged 30 to 39 in good health and CMV-seronegative. The chain carries TRBV7-9 and TRBJ1-4; D possibly corresponds to TRBD1 (6 bases). The CDR3 is CASSRGAANEKLFF. The CDR3 region has the DNA TGTGCCAGCAGCCGGGGGGCGGCTAATGAAAAACTGTTTTTT. Using reference TRBV7-9 and TRBJ1-4 for the parts outside the CDR3, the full variable domain is DTGVSQNPRHKITKRGQNVTFRCDPISEHNRLYWYRQTLGQGPEFLTYFQNEAQLEKSRLLSDRFSAERPKGSFSTLEIQRTEQGDSAMYLCASSRGAANEKLFFGSGTQLSVL.